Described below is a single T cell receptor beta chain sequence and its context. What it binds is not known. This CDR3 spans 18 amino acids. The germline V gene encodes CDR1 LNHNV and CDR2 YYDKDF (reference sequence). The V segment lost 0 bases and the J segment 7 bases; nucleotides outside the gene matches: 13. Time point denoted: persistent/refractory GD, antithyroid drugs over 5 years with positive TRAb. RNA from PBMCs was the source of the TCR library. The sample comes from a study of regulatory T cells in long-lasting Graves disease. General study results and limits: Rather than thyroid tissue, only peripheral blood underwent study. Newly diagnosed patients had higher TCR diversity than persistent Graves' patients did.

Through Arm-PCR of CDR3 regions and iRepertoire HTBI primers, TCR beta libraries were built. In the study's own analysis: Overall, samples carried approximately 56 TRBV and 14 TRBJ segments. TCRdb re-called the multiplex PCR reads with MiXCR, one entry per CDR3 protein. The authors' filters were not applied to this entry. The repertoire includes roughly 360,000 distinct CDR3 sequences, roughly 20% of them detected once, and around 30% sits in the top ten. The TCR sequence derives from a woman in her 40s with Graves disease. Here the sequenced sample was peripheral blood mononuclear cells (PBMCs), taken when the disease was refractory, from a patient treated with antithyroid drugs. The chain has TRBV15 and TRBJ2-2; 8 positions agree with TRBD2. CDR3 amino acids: CATSRDLIAPGGIGELFF. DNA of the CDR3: TGTGCCACCAGCAGAGATCTAATCGCCCCGGGGGGGATCGGGGAGCTGTTTTTT.